Listed below are T cell receptor beta chains from one sample, sequenced in a study of T cell responses to AZD1222 COVID-19 vaccine. The method was immunoSEQ multiplex PCR; TCRdb's version includes in-frame clones alone and lacks a portion of them. The sample consists of 150,000 or so clones, about 90% of them appearing once. The sample here was peripheral blood, taken on day 0 of MenACWY control vaccination. These receptors came from an adult in good health. Each CDR3 is given with its conserved first and last residue. D genes are given only for firm matches. Rows give clone size only sometimes, using once, few, many, or a class for an expanded clone.

TRBV28	.	TRBJ2-3	.	TGTGCCAGCAGCCTGGTAGGACAGACAGATACGCAGTATTTT	CASSLVGQTDTQYF
TRBV24-1	.	TRBJ2-1	TRBD1	TGTGCCACCAGTGCCGGGACAGCCTACAATGAGCAGTTCTTC	CATSAGTAYNEQFF
TRBV6-1	.	TRBJ1-2	.	TGTGCCAGCAGTGATCAGGGCTATGGCTACACCTTC	CASSDQGYGYTF
TRBV5-1	.	TRBJ1-1	TRBD1	TGCGCCAGCAGCTCGATAGGACAGGGGGGGACTGAAGCTTTCTTT	CASSSIGQGGTEAFF
TRBV28	.	TRBJ1-3	TRBD1	TGTGCCAGCAGTTTATTCCCAGGGGGCTCTGGAAACACCATATATTTT	CASSLFPGGSGNTIYF
TRBV6-5	.	TRBJ1-4	.	TGTGCCAGCAGTTCAGACATGTGGAAGGAAAAACTGTTTTTT	CASSSDMWKEKLFF
TRBV2	.	TRBJ2-7	.	TGTGCCAGCAGTGAAGGGAGAGTCTACGAGCAGTACTTC	CASSEGRVYEQYF
TRBV4-2	.	TRBJ2-3	TRBD2	TGTGCCAGCAGCCAAGATTCCTCGGGGTGGGTAGCGGGGAACCCTAGCACAGATACGCAGTATTTT	CASSQDSSGWVAGNPSTDTQYF
TRBV6-2/TRBV6-3	.	TRBJ2-7	.	TGTGCCAGCAGTTACCCCAGGGACGAGCAGTACTTC	CASSYPRDEQYF
TRBV6-1	.	TRBJ1-1	.	TGTGCCAGCAGTGTAGGAGTGAACACTGAAGCTTTCTTT	CASSVGVNTEAFF
TRBV7-9	.	TRBJ1-2	.	TGTGCCAGCAGCTTAGGGCAGGGTTATGGCTACACCTTC	CASSLGQGYGYTF
TRBV28	.	TRBJ1-2	.	TGTGCCAGCAGTTTTGGGGGACGAGGCTACACCTTC	CASSFGGRGYTF
TRBV19	.	TRBJ1-5	.	TGTGCCAGTAGTATAGACAGGGTAGGACAGCCCCAGCATTTT	CASSIDRVGQPQHF
TRBV28	.	TRBJ1-3	TRBD1	TGTGCCAGCACCCTGGACAGGGCCTACTCTGGAAACACCATATATTTT	CASTLDRAYSGNTIYF
TRBV6-5	few	TRBJ1-1	TRBD1	TGTGCCAGCAGTCGACAGGGGAACACTGAAGCTTTCTTT	CASSRQGNTEAFF
TRBV19	.	TRBJ1-5	.	TGTGCCAGTAGTATAAACGGATATAGCAATCAGCCCCAGCATTTT	CASSINGYSNQPQHF
TRBV19	.	TRBJ2-7	TRBD2	TGTGCCAGTAGTAGGGGAGGGAACCGCCGCGAGCAGTACTTC	CASSRGGNRREQYF
TRBV5-6	.	TRBJ2-3	.	TGTGCCAGCAGCCTAGAATACCGAGGAGGGGGTACGACAGATACGCAGTATTTT	CASSLEYRGGGTTDTQYF
TRBV7-9	once	TRBJ2-1	TRBD2	TGTGCCAGCCGAGATCTAGCGGGAGGGGTAAGAACGTACAATGAGCAGTTCTTC	CASRDLAGGVRTYNEQFF
TRBV7-2	.	TRBJ1-2	.	TGTGCCAGCAGATTAACTCCGGGACGCCCCCTGGGGGGCTACACCTTC	CASRLTPGRPLGGYTF
TRBV12-3/TRBV12-4	few	TRBJ1-2	.	TGTGCCAGCAGTTTAATCGACGGAGGCTACACCTTC	CASSLIDGGYTF
TRBV2	.	TRBJ2-2	.	TGTGCCAGCAGTGATTTTGAGGGATACACCGGGGAGCTGTTTTTT	CASSDFEGYTGELFF
TRBV6-1	.	TRBJ1-5	.	TGTGCCAGCAGTGAAGCCAGATATCAGCCCCAGCATTTT	CASSEARYQPQHF
TRBV7-9	.	TRBJ1-6	.	TGTGCCAGCAACACCAACGAGCAGGGACGAGTAGGTTCACCCCTCCACTTT	CASNTNEQGRVGSPLHF
TRBV2	once	TRBJ1-5	TRBD1	TGTGCCAGCAGTGAGCGGGGGACAGATAATCAGCCCCAGCATTTT	CASSERGTDNQPQHF
TRBV4-2	.	TRBJ1-2	TRBD1	TGTGCCAGCAGCCCGTTGGACAGGACAGGGTATGGCTACACCTTC	CASSPLDRTGYGYTF
TRBV7-2	few	TRBJ1-2	.	TGTGCCAGCGCGCCGCCGGGTCAAACCTATGGCTACACCTTC	CASAPPGQTYGYTF
TRBV9	.	TRBJ2-2	.	TGTGCCAGCAGCGGGTCCCAGGGCGTGATTCCCGGGGAGCTGTTTTTT	CASSGSQGVIPGELFF
TRBV28	.	TRBJ1-5	.	TGTGCCAGCAGTTTATTATCTAGCAATCAGCCCCAGCATTTT	CASSLLSSNQPQHF
TRBV7-9	.	TRBJ1-4	.	TGTGCCAGCAGCTTAGTGGGGGTTTGGCATGAAAAACTGTTTTTT	CASSLVGVWHEKLFF
TRBV28	.	TRBJ1-3	.	TGTGCCAGCAGTCCGTCAGGGGGAAACACCATATATTTT	CASSPSGGNTIYF
TRBV27	.	TRBJ2-3	.	TGTGCCAGCAGTTTAACTGCGGCGCCCTCTCGAAAAGATACGCAGTATTTT	CASSLTAAPSRKDTQYF
TRBV12-5	.	TRBJ2-2	.	TGTGCTAGTGAGATGACCGGGTCGATGAGGACCGGGGAGCTGTTTTTT	CASEMTGSMRTGELFF
TRBV29-1	.	TRBJ1-1	.	TGCAGCGTTGAACAGGGGATGAACACTGAAGCTTTCTTT	CSVEQGMNTEAFF
TRBV14	.	TRBJ2-5	.	TGTGCCAGCAGCCGTCATAGGAATTCATACCAAGAGACCCAGTACTTC	CASSRHRNSYQETQYF
TRBV29-1	few	TRBJ1-5	.	TGCAGCGTTGGCAGAGGTAATCAGCCCCAGCATTTT	CSVGRGNQPQHF
TRBV5-4	.	TRBJ2-1	TRBD2	TGTGCCAGCAGGACTAGCGGTTCCTACAATGAGCAGTTCTTC	CASRTSGSYNEQFF
TRBV19	few	TRBJ1-1	.	TGTGCCAGTACCCCGCTGCGGGAGAACACTGAAGCTTTCTTT	CASTPLRENTEAFF
TRBV5-4	once	TRBJ2-2	.	TGTGCCAGCAGCCCTGTGGGGCGGAACACCGGGGAGCTGTTTTTT	CASSPVGRNTGELFF
TRBV5-1	.	TRBJ2-5	.	TGCGCCAGCGCCCGTGGGGGGCCCCAAGAGACCCAGTACTTC	CASARGGPQETQYF
TRBV5-6	.	TRBJ1-2	.	TGTGCCAGCAGCTTGTATCGGGACTACTATGGCTACACCTTC	CASSLYRDYYGYTF
TRBV5-1	.	TRBJ1-2	.	TGCGCCAGCAGCTCTGACTCCATTACGGGCTACACCTTC	CASSSDSITGYTF
TRBV28	.	TRBJ1-2	.	TGTGCCAGCAGTCACAGAAACTATGGCTACACCTTC	CASSHRNYGYTF
TRBV11-2	.	TRBJ2-5	TRBD2	TGTGCCAGCAGCCCTCGGGAGGGGCAAGAGACCCAGTACTTC	CASSPREGQETQYF